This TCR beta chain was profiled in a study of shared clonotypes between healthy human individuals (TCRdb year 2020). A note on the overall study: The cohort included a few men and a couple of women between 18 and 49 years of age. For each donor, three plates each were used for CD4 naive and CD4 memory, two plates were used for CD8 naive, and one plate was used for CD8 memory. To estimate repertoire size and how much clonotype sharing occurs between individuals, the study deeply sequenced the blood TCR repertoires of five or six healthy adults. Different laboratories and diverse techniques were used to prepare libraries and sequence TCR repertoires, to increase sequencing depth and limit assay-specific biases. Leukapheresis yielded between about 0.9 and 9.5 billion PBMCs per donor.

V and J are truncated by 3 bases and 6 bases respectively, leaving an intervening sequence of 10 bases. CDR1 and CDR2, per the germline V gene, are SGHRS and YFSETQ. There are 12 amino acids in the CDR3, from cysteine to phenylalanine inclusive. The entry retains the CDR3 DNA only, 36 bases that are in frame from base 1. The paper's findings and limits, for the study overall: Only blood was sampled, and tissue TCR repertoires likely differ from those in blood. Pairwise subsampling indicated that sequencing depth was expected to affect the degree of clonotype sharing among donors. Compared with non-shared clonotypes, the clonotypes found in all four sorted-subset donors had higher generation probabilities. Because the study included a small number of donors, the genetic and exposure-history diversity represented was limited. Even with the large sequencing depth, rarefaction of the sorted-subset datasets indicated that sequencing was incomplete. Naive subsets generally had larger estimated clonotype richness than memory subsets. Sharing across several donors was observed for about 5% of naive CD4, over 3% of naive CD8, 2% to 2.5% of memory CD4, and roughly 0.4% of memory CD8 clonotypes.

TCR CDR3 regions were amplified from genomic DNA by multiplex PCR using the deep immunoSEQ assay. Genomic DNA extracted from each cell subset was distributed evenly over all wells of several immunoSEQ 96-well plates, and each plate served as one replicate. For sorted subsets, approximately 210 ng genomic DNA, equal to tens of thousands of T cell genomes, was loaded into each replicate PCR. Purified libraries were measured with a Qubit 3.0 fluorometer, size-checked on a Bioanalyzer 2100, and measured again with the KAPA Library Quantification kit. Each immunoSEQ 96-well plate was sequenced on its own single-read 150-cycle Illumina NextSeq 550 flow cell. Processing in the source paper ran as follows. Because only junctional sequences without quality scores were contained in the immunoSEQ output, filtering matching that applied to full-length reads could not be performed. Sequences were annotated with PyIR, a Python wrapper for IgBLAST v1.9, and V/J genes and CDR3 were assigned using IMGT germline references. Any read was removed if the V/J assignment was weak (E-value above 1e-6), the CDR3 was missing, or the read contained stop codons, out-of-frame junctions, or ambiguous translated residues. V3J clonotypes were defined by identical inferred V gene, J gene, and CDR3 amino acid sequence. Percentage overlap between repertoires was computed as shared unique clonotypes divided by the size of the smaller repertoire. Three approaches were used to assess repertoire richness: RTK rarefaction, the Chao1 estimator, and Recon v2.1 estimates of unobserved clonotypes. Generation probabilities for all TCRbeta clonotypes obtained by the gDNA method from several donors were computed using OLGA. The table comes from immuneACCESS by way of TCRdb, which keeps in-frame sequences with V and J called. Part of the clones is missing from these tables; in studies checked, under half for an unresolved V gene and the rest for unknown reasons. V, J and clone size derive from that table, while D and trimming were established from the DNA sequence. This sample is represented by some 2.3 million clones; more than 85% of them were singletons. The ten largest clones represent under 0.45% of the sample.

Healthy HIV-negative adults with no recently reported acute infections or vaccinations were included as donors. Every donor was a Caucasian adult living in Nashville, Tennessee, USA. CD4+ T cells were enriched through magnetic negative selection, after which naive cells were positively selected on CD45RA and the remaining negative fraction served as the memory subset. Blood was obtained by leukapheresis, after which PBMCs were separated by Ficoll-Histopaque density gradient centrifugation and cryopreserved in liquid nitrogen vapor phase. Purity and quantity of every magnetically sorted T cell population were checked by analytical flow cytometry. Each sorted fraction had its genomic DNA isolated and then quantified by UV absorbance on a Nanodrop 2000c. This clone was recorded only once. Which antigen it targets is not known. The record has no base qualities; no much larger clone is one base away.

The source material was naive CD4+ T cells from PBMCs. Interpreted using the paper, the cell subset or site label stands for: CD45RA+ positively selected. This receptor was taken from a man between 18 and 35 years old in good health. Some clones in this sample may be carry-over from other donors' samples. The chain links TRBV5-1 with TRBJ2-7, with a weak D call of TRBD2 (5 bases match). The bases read TGCGCCAGCAGCTCCCTGAGGGCCGAGCAGTACTTC. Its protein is CASSSLRAEQYF.